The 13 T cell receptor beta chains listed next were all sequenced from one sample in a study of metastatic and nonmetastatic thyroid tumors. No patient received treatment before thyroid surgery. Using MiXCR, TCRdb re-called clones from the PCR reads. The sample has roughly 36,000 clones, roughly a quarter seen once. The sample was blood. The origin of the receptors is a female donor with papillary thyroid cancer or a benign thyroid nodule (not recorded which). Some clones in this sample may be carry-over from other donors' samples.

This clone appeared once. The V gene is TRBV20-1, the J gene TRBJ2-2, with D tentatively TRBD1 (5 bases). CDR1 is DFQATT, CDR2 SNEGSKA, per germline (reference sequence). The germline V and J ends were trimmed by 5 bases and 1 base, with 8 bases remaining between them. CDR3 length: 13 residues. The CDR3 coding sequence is TGCAGTGCTCGTGACAGGAACACCGGGGAGCTGTTTTTT. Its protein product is CSARDRNTGELFF.

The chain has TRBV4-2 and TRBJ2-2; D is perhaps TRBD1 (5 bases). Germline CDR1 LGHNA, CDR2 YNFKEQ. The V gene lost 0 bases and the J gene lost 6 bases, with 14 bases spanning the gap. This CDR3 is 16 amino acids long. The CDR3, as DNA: TGTGCCAGCAGCCAAGAAGGAGACAGCGTGTCCGGGGAGCTGTTTTTT. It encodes CASSQEGDSVSGELFF.

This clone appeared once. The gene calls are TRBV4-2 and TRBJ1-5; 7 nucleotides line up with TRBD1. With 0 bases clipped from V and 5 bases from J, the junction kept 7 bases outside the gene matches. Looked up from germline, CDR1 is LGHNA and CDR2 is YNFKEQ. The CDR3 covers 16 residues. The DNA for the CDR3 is TGTGCCAGCAGCCAAGACTCGGGGACAGACCATCAGCCCCAGCATTTT. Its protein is CASSQDSGTDHQPQHF.

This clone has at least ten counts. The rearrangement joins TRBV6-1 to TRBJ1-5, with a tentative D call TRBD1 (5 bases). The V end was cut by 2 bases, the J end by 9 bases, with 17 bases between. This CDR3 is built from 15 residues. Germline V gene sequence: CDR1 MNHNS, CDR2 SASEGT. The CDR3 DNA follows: TGTGCCAGCAGTGAAAGGGGCTCCGGGGGGGGGCCCCAGCATTTT. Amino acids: CASSERGSGGGPQHF.

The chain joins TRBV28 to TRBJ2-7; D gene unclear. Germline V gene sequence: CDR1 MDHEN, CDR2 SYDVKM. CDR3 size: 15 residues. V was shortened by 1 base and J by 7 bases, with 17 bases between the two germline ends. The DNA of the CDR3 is TGTGCCAGCAGTTTATCCGCCGTTCACTCTGGGGAGCAGTACTTC. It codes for CASSLSAVHSGEQYF.

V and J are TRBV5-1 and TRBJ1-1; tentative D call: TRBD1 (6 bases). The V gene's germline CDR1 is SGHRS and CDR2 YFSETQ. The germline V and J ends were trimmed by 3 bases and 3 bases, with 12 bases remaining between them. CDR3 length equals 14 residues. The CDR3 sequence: CASSSDEGDTEAFF. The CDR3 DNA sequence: TGCGCCAGCAGCTCAGACGAGGGGGACACTGAAGCTTTCTTT. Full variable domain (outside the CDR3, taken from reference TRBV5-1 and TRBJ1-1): KAGVTQTPRYLIKTRGQQVTLSCSPISGHRSVSWYQQTPGQGLQFLFEYFSETQRNKGNFPGRFSGRQFSNSRSEMNVSTLELGDSALYLCASSSDEGDTEAFFGQGTRLTVV.

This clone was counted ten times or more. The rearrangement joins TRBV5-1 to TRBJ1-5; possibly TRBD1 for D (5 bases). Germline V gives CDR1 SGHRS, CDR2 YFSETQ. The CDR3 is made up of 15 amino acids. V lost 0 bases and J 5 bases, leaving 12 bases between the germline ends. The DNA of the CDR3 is TGCGCCAGCAGCTTGGCGGGGACCCAGGATCAGCCCCAGCATTTT. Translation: CASSLAGTQDQPQHF.

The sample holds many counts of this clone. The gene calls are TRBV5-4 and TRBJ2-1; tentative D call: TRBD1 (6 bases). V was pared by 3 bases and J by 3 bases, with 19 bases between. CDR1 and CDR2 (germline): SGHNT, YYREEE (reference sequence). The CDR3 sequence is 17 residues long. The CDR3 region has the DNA TGTGCCAGCAGCTACCCAGGGGCGCCTCTCAACTACAATGAGCAGTTCTTC. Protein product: CASSYPGAPLNYNEQFF.

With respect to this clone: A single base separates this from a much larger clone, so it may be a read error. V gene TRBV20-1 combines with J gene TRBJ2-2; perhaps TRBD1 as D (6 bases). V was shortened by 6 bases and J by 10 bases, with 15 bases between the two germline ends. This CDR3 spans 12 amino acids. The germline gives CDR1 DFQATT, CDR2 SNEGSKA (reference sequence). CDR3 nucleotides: TGCAGTGCGACCAGGGGTACTGTGGAGCTGTTTTTT. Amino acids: CSATRGTVELFF.

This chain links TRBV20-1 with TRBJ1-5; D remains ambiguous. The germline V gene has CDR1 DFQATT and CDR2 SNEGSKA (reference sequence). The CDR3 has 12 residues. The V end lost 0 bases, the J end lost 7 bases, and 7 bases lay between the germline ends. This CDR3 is CSARDQGQPQHF. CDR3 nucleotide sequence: TGCAGTGCTAGAGATCAAGGGCAGCCCCAGCATTTT.

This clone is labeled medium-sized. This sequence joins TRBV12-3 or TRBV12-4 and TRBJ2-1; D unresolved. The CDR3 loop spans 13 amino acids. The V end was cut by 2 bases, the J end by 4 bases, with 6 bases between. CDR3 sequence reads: CASSLRPYNEQFF. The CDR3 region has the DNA TGTGCCAGCAGTTTACGGCCTTACAATGAGCAGTTCTTC.

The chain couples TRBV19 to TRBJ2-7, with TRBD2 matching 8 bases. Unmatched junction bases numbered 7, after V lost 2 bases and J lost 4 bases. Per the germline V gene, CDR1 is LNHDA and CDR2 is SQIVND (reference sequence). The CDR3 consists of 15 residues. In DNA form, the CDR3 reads TGTGCCAGTAGTATACGAGCGGGAGCGTTTTACGAGCAGTACTTC. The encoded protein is CASSIRAGAFYEQYF.

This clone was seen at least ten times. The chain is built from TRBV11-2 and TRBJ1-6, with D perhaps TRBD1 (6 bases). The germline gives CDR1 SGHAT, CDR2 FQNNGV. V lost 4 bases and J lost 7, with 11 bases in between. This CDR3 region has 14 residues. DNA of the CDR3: TGTGCCAGCAGCTCCGGACAGTCCAATTCACCCCTCCACTTT. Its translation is CASSSGQSNSPLHF.